These 32 T cell receptor beta chains were all obtained from the same sample, sequenced in a study of cytomegalovirus exposure and HLA in healthy donors. Researchers ran the PCR with 60 Vbeta and 13 Jbeta primers. TCRdb's table, derived via immunoSEQ multiplex PCR, lists solely in-frame clones and lacks some. The sample carries around 140,000 clones, more than 75% recorded once. Sequenced sample: PBMCs. The receptors stem from a woman aged 25 to 39 in good health and CMV-seronegative.

The chain employs TRBV28 and TRBJ2-7; the match to TRBD1 covers 9 bases. Trimming cost V 10 bases and J 1 base; bases outside gene matches: 8. CDR1 is MDHEN and CDR2 is SYDVKM in the germline V gene. This CDR3 contains 14 residues. As DNA, the CDR3 is TGTGCCACGCGGGGGACAGGGAAATCCTACGAGCAGTACTTC. It yields the protein CATRGTGKSYEQYF.

Note on this clone: An end of the junction does not agree with germline; a read error may underlie this. The chain has TRBV7-9 and TRBJ2-3; 9 positions match TRBD1. This CDR3 spans 15 amino acids. Germline V gives CDR1 SEHNR, CDR2 FQNEAQ (reference sequence). The CDR3 nucleotides read TGTTCCAGCAGCTCCGGGACAGGGTCCACAGATACGCAGTATTTT. Amino acid sequence: CSSSSGTGSTDTQYF.

The chain couples TRBV28 to TRBJ2-7; 7 bases line up with TRBD2. The CDR3 runs to 15 residues. Unmatched junction bases numbered 12, after V lost 6 bases and J lost 4 bases. Germline assignment: CDR1 MDHEN and CDR2 SYDVKM. CDR3 DNA: TGTGCCAGCAGCACCGGCGGGGGTGGTGGGTACGAGCAGTACTTC. Translating it yields CASSTGGGGGYEQYF.

This sequence joins TRBV28 and TRBJ1-2, with D unresolved. V lost 5 bases and J lost 4, with 20 bases in between. This CDR3 region has 16 residues. Germline V lookup: CDR1 MDHEN, CDR2 SYDVKM. DNA for the CDR3: TGTGCCAGCAGTCCGGGGTCTCTTCCTCCCTTCTATGGCTACACCTTC. It is translated as CASSPGSLPPFYGYTF.

For the CDR3, the DNA is TGTGCCAGCAGTCAGGAACTAGCGGGAGGCAGAGATACGCAGTATTTT. The encoded protein is CASSQELAGGRDTQYF. This chain connects TRBV6-4 to TRBJ2-3; 12 nucleotides agree with TRBD2. The CDR3 contains 16 residues. Per germline, CDR1 MRHNA and CDR2 SNTAGT. V shed 5 bases, J shed 5 bases, and the junction held 8 bases outside the gene matches.

The chain joins TRBV4-3 to TRBJ1-2; D is unresolved. The CDR3 runs to 14 residues. CDR1 and CDR2 from the germline V gene are LGHNA and YSLEER. V lost 1 base to trimming and J lost 8 bases, with 14 bases between them. Written as DNA, the CDR3 is TGCGCCAGCAGCCAAGTAGAGAGGTATAGCGGCTACACCTTC. It encodes CASSQVERYSGYTF.

This clone was detected once. The V call is TRBV28, the J call TRBJ1-5; 10 nucleotides agree with TRBD1. Germline CDR1 is MDHEN and CDR2 is SYDVKM. The CDR3 extends over 15 amino acids. V dropped 6 bases and J dropped 7; count of bases not matched to a gene: 9. The CDR3 DNA sequence: TGTGCCAGCAGACCTGACAGGGGGCTAAAGCAGCCCCAGCATTTT. It specifies CASRPDRGLKQPQHF.

The V call is TRBV19, the J call TRBJ2-7; 7 bases are shared with TRBD2. J lost 3 bases, V lost 3 bases, and 14 bases had no gene match. CDR3 length: 17 amino acids. From germline, CDR1 is LNHDA and CDR2 SQIVND (reference sequence). CDR3 nucleotide sequence: TGTGCCAGTAGTATTAGGCTAGCGGAACGTTTCAACTACGAGCAGTACTTC. Its protein is CASSIRLAERFNYEQYF.

This chain connects TRBV13 to TRBJ1-2; 9 positions agree with TRBD1. Trimming took 4 bases from V and 2 from J; bases not matched to a gene: 5. CDR1 is PRHDT, CDR2 FYEKMQ, per germline (reference sequence). The CDR3 covers 15 residues. CDR3 bases: TGTGCCAGCAGCTCGGGAGGACAGGGGAACTATGGCTACACCTTC. Translated, it gives CASSSGGQGNYGYTF.

The rearrangement uses TRBV27 and TRBJ2-1; D may be TRBD2 (6 bases). This CDR3 region has 12 residues. Germline values: CDR1 MNHEY, CDR2 SMNVEV (reference sequence). Deletions cut 3 bases from V and 12 bases from J, with 12 bases between. For the CDR3, the DNA is TGTGCCAGCAGTTTCGGGGCGGGGCGGCAGTTCTTC. Its protein is CASSFGAGRQFF.

The rearrangement uses TRBV18 and TRBJ2-7, with TRBD2 identical over 14 bases. CDR3 length: 14 amino acids. Per the germline V gene, CDR1 is KGHSH and CDR2 is LQKENI. V lost 6 bases to trimming and J lost 4 bases; unmatched junction nucleotides: 2. This chain's CDR3 is CASSGTSGSYEQYF. CDR3 sequence (DNA): TGTGCCAGCTCCGGGACTAGCGGGAGTTACGAGCAGTACTTC.

The chain is built from TRBV4-1 and TRBJ1-4; the match to TRBD1 covers 7 bases. CDR1 MGHRA and CDR2 YSYEKL come from the germline V gene. V shed 1 base and J 8 bases; nucleotides not matched to a gene: 10. The CDR3 consists of 16 residues. CDR3 DNA sequence: TGCGCCAGCAGCCAAGCCGGCCAGGGGGGAGACGAAAAACTGTTTTTT. Its translation is CASSQAGQGGDEKLFF.

The chain couples TRBV6-6 to TRBJ2-1, with TRBD2 as a possible D gene (7 bases). Germline V lookup: CDR1 MNHNY, CDR2 SVGAGI (reference sequence). The CDR3 length is 14 residues. V was clipped by 2 bases and J by 7 bases, with 12 bases between them. In nucleotides, the CDR3 is TGTGCCAGCAGTTACCGAGCGGGACATAATGAGCAGTTCTTC. Protein sequence: CASSYRAGHNEQFF.

CDR3 sequence: CASSPPVGQGMGEQYF. In nucleotides, the CDR3 is TGTGCCAGCTCACCTCCAGTCGGACAGGGGATGGGCGAGCAGTACTTC. This chain connects TRBV18 to TRBJ2-7, with TRBD1 matching 9 bases. V lost 3 bases and J lost 6; bases outside the gene matches: 12. The CDR3 length is 16 residues. Germline assignment: CDR1 KGHSH and CDR2 LQKENI.

In its sample, this clone was seen once. This chain connects TRBV2 to TRBJ1-2; 9 bases fit TRBD1. This CDR3 region has 17 residues. V was pared by 2 bases and J by 5 bases, with 12 bases of the junction left unmatched. Germline CDR1 reads SNHLY; CDR2 reads FYNNEI. The CDR3 region has the DNA TGTGCCAGCAGTGAAAAGGGGCCGGGACAGGGTATTTATGGCTACACCTTC. Translated, it gives CASSEKGPGQGIYGYTF. The entire variable domain, with the rest obtained from reference TRBV2 and TRBJ1-2, is as follows: EPEVTQTPSHQVTQMGQEVILRCVPISNHLYFYWYRQILGQKVEFLVSFYNNEISEKSEIFDDQFSVERPDGSNFTLKIRSTKLEDSAMYFCASSEKGPGQGIYGYTFGSGTRLTVV.

The J gene is TRBJ2-1, the V gene TRBV28, with D perhaps matching TRBD2 (6 bases). Trimming stripped 2 bases from V and 5 bases from J, with 13 bases between. Germline CDR1 and CDR2: MDHEN and SYDVKM. The CDR3 is 15 amino acids. This CDR3 is CASSLTAGSHNEQFF. The CDR3, as DNA: TGTGCCAGCAGTTTAACGGCGGGGTCCCACAATGAGCAGTTCTTC. Based on the CDR3 plus reference TRBV28 and TRBJ2-1, the full variable domain is DVKVTQSSRYLVKRTGEKVFLECVQDMDHENMFWYRQDPGLGLRLIYFSYDVKMKEKGDIPEGYSVSREKKERFSLILESASTNQTSMYLCASSLTAGSHNEQFFGPGTRLTVL.

The chain is built from TRBV10-3 and TRBJ2-7, with D perhaps TRBD1 (6 bases). The CDR3 contains 13 residues. Germline lookup yields CDR1 ENHRY and CDR2 SYGVKD. Trimming took off 5 bases at V and 3 bases at J, with 11 bases between the two ends. The CDR3 region is CAISLQTGYEQYF. The CDR3, as DNA: TGTGCCATCAGTCTACAGACAGGCTACGAGCAGTACTTC.

V and J are TRBV30 and TRBJ2-1; D is possibly TRBD2 (5 bases). The CDR3 totals 13 residues. The V gene lost 3 bases and the J gene lost 4 bases, with 10 bases spanning the gap. The germline CDR1 and CDR2 sequences are GTSNPN and SVGIG (reference sequence). CDR3 nucleotides: TGTGCCTGGAGGACGGGATTATACAATGAGCAGTTCTTC. Its translation: CAWRTGLYNEQFF.

The chain joins TRBV9 to TRBJ2-2; 7 nucleotides line up with TRBD1. The CDR3 length is 18 residues. From germline, CDR1 is SGDLS and CDR2 YYNGEE. V trimming: 3 bases; J trimming: 4 bases; junction bases outside the gene matches: 15. DNA of the CDR3: TGTGCCAGCAGCGACCAGGCGACAGGGTTTCGTAGCACCGGGGAGCTGTTTTTT. Translated: CASSDQATGFRSTGELFF.

This clone occurred once. V and J are TRBV5-1 and TRBJ2-3, with 10 bases matching TRBD2. The germline gives CDR1 SGHRS, CDR2 YFSETQ. V was clipped by 4 bases and J by 7 bases; unmatched bases: 6. The CDR3 runs 14 residues. As DNA, the CDR3 is TGCGCCAGCAGCCGCACTAGCGGGGAAAATACGCAGTATTTT. It translates to CASSRTSGENTQYF.

The chain links TRBV7-2 to TRBJ2-7; tentative D call: TRBD2 (6 bases). Trimming removed 1 base from V and 2 bases from J, with 12 bases in between. CDR1 is SGHTA and CDR2 is FQGNSA in the germline V gene. This CDR3 is 15 amino acids long. CDR3 DNA sequence: TGTGCCAGCAGCTTAGAGCTAGCGTTGACCTACGAGCAGTACTTC. Translation gives CASSLELALTYEQYF.

The chain has TRBV13 and TRBJ2-1; D possibly corresponds to TRBD1 (6 bases). V gave up 3 bases and J gave up 7 bases, with 16 bases separating them. CDR1 is PRHDT and CDR2 is FYEKMQ in the germline V gene (reference sequence). The CDR3 is 15 residues long. CDR3 sequence (DNA): TGTGCCAGCAGCTTGGGGACAAACTACAAGAATGAGCAGTTCTTC. It codes for CASSLGTNYKNEQFF.

The chain has TRBV7-9 and TRBJ2-1; 10 nucleotides line up with TRBD2. CDR1 is SEHNR and CDR2 is FQNEAQ in the germline V gene (reference sequence). Trimming took 5 bases from V and 10 from J; bases not matched to a gene: 8. The CDR3 length is 14 residues. CDR3 DNA sequence: TGTGCCAGCAGCCCCGGGACTAGCGCCCCGGAGCAGTTCTTC. Its protein product is CASSPGTSAPEQFF.

This clone was seen once. The chain carries TRBV7-6 and TRBJ2-7, with D perhaps matching TRBD2 (7 bases). Germline V lookup: CDR1 SGHVS, CDR2 FNYEAQ. This CDR3 comprises 15 residues. The germline V and J ends were trimmed by 5 bases and 4 bases, with 18 bases remaining between them. CDR3 amino acids: CASSTPRGGGYEQYF. The CDR3 nucleotides read TGTGCCAGCAGCACCCCAAGGGGAGGGGGGTACGAGCAGTACTTC.

This rearrangement joins TRBV7-2 to TRBJ2-7; D might be TRBD2 (6 bases). The CDR3 covers 16 residues. Trimming took off 5 bases at V and 2 bases at J, with 19 bases between the two ends. Germline CDR1 reads SGHTA; CDR2 reads FQGNSA. CDR3 bases: TGTGCCAGCAGCACTTACGGGAGCAGCGCTCCCTACGAGCAGTACTTC. Translation: CASSTYGSSAPYEQYF.

V is TRBV9 and J is TRBJ1-6; 8 nucleotides match TRBD1. Germline loops: CDR1 SGDLS, CDR2 YYNGEE. The CDR3 sequence is 15 residues long. With V trimmed by 4 bases and J by 6 bases, 6 bases remained unmatched. The CDR3 region is CASSSRQGSNSPLHF. The CDR3 DNA is TGTGCCAGCAGCTCGAGACAGGGGAGTAATTCACCCCTCCACTTT.

This clone was seen once. This rearrangement joins TRBV27 to TRBJ2-7; the match to TRBD2 covers 14 bases. V was clipped by 6 bases and J by 2 bases; unmatched bases: 6. The CDR3 totals 16 residues. Germline CDR1 reads MNHEY; CDR2 reads SMNVEV (reference sequence). The CDR3 loop reads CASRGGTSGSAYEQYF. The CDR3 DNA reads as TGTGCCAGCAGGGGCGGGACTAGCGGGAGTGCCTACGAGCAGTACTTC.

The V call is TRBV20-1, the J call TRBJ2-1; D call uncertain. Germline CDR1 and CDR2: DFQATT and SNEGSKA (reference sequence). The CDR3 is made up of 11 amino acids. Trimming shortened V by 2 bases and J by 5 bases, and 4 bases separated the two germline ends. The chain's CDR3 is CSARTDNEQFF. The CDR3 DNA reads TGCAGTGCTAGAACAGACAATGAGCAGTTCTTC.

The chain employs TRBV7-6 and TRBJ2-2; a possible D gene is TRBD1 (5 bases). V was pared by 0 bases and J by 6 bases, with 8 bases between. Germline CDR1 and CDR2: SGHVS and FNYEAQ. The CDR3 contains 14 residues. CDR3 DNA: TGTGCCAGCAGCTTAGCAGGGGCGTCCGGGGAGCTGTTTTTT. Its translation is CASSLAGASGELFF.

This clone was observed a few times. The chain couples TRBV6-7 to TRBJ1-5; 10 positions agree with TRBD1. TRBV6-7 falls under the ORF class, with uncertain function. The CDR3 runs 14 residues. The V segment lost 6 bases and the J segment 4 bases; nucleotides outside the gene matches: 3. The CDR3 here is CASSPGQGNQPQHF. In nucleotides, the CDR3 is TGTGCCAGCAGCCCGGGACAGGGGAATCAGCCCCAGCATTTT.

This clone has a single count. This chain links TRBV28 with TRBJ2-1, with 7 bases that match TRBD1. This CDR3 is 14 amino acids long. Germline-derived CDR1 and CDR2 are MDHEN and SYDVKM. V lost 4 bases and J lost 4; bases outside the gene matches: 4. The CDR3: CASSSAGGYNEQFF. The CDR3 DNA is TGTGCCAGCAGTTCCGCAGGGGGTTACAATGAGCAGTTCTTC.

The chain joins TRBV19 to TRBJ1-5, with no clear D. Trimming took off 3 bases at V and 0 bases at J, with 9 bases between the two ends. This CDR3 is built from 15 residues. The germline V gene has CDR1 LNHDA and CDR2 SQIVND (reference sequence). The DNA of the CDR3 is TGTGCCAGTAGTATTAATCCCCTTAGCAATCAGCCCCAGCATTTT. It translates to CASSINPLSNQPQHF.